This T cell receptor (beta chain) appears in the sequencing data of a study of blood T cell repertoires in COVID-19. Turning to the study itself: From the United States, Italy and Spain came samples of acute and convalescent COVID-19. T cells, B-cell-depleted T cells, or PBMCs supplied cDNA or gDNA.

Trimming cost V 4 bases and J 8 bases, with 15 bases left between them. CDR1 is SGHRS and CDR2 is YFSETQ in the germline V gene. The CDR3 spans 14 residues. This clone has just a few counts. Authors' methods: Amplification of reference gene primers provided the estimated nucleated cell counts. Libraries were prepared by immunoSEQ multiplex PCR; TCRdb keeps only in-frame clonotypes and omits some of them. V, J and clone size are those of that table, while D and trimming were read from the DNA. Of over 90,000 clones listed, over 75% are singletons. The clonotype was recovered from a human donor in a cohort sampled during active COVID-19. J is TRBJ1-4 and V is TRBV5-1; the D gene is possibly TRBD1 (5 bases). The source material was peripheral blood. CDR3: CASSTGRGDEKLFF. For the CDR3, the DNA is TGCGCCAGCAGCACCGGAAGGGGCGACGAAAAACTGTTTTTT.